This is a list of T cell receptor beta chains from one sample in a study of identical twins. One entry per CDR3 protein, called by TCRdb with MiXCR from the 5' RACE reads. The table shows hundreds of thousands of distinct CDR3 sequences, with around an eighth occurring only once. This sample also appeared in a second study, on yellow fever vaccine responses in identical twins.

Specimen: PBMCs. The source is a woman under 30 in good health. CDR3s include the opening cysteine and the closing phenylalanine or tryptophan. The D gene is left open where the match is weak. Part of the rows lack a size; the others show once, few, many or a class for expanded clones.

j_call,d_call,clone_size,v_call,cdr3_nt,cdr3_aa
TRBJ2-1,TRBD2,many,TRBV15,TGTGCCACAAGGACTAGCGGGAGGCTGGCAAACAATGAGCAGTTCTTC,CATRTSGRLANNEQFF
TRBJ1-1,TRBD1,many,TRBV6-4,TGCGCCAGCAGGACAGGCTTAAACACTGAAGCTTTCTTT,CASRTGLNTEAFF
TRBJ1-3,-,-,TRBV14,TGTGCCAGCAGCAACAGCAGAGTCTCTGGAAACACCATATATTTT,CASSNSRVSGNTIYF
TRBJ2-7,-,few,TRBV28,TGTGCCAGCAGTTCCAGCAGTCTGAGGTGGGAGCAGTACTTC,CASSSSSLRWEQYF
TRBJ2-6,-,-,TRBV3-1,TGTGCCAGCAGCCCAGTTACAGGCTCTGGGGCCAACGTCCTGACTTTC,CASSPVTGSGANVLTF
TRBJ2-3,TRBD1,-,TRBV10-1,TGCGCCAGCAGTGTGGACAGGGCGTCCGCAGATACGCAGTATTTT,CASSVDRASADTQYF
TRBJ2-2,TRBD2,few,TRBV20-1,TGCAGTGCTCCCCGGGCTAGCGGGGGGGCCGGGGAGCTGTTTTTT,CSAPRASGGAGELFF
TRBJ1-1,-,-,TRBV4-1,TGCGCCAGCAGCCCGGGCAAAGCGAACACTGAAGCTTTCTTT,CASSPGKANTEAFF
TRBJ2-6,-,-,TRBV12-3/TRBV12-4,TGTGCCAGCAGTTTGGGGGGGGGGCTCTCTGGGGCCAACGTCCTGACTTTC,CASSLGGGLSGANVLTF
TRBJ1-5,TRBD1,few,TRBV4-2,TGTGCCAGCAGCCACCGAGGGACAGACCCTGGATTTACTCAGCCCCAGCATTTT,CASSHRGTDPGFTQPQHF
TRBJ2-3,TRBD2,-,TRBV2,TGTGCCAGCAGTATTCTAGCGGGAGCTGGCACAGATACGCAGTATTTT,CASSILAGAGTDTQYF
TRBJ2-7,-,many,TRBV6-1,TGTGCCAGCAGTCCGACGGGGGCCTTATTCTACGAGCAGTACTTC,CASSPTGALFYEQYF
TRBJ1-1,-,few,TRBV12-3/TRBV12-4,TGTGCCAGCAGTTTTGGGGCCCCCACTGAAGCTTTCTTT,CASSFGAPTEAFF
TRBJ1-2,TRBD1,many,TRBV12-3/TRBV12-4,TGTGCCAGCAGTGGGACAGGGGATGGCTACACCTTC,CASSGTGDGYTF
TRBJ2-1,TRBD2,-,TRBV29-1,TGCAGCGTTGTCTTGGGGGGGGGCAATGAGCAGTTCTTC,CSVVLGGGNEQFF
TRBJ1-3,-,few,TRBV9,TGTGCCAGCAGCGCCGCCGGCAGGGGTGTTTCTGGAAACACCATATATTTT,CASSAAGRGVSGNTIYF
TRBJ2-7,TRBD1,-,TRBV15,TGTGCCACCAGCAGAGATCCACCGGGACAGGGTTACGAGCAGTACTTC,CATSRDPPGQGYEQYF
TRBJ2-5,-,many,TRBV20-1,TGCAGTGCTAGAGATGGTATGGGACACCCGTCCTACAAGAAAGAGACCCAGTACTTC,CSARDGMGHPSYKKETQYF
TRBJ1-2,-,-,TRBV6-4,TGTGCCAGCAGGACATCGGCAACGGCCGCTAACTATGGCTACACCTTC,CASRTSATAANYGYTF
TRBJ2-7,TRBD2,many,TRBV20-1,TGCAGTGCTAGAGAAGGAGGGACTAGCGGGAGCCACGAGCAGTACTTC,CSAREGGTSGSHEQYF
TRBJ2-5,TRBD2,-,TRBV4-2,TGTGCCAGCAGCCAGCCCGGGGGGACTGGTAGCGCACAAGAGACCCAGTACTTC,CASSQPGGTGSAQETQYF
TRBJ2-7,-,-,TRBV2,TGTGCCAGCAAACGGGACGCATCCTACGAGCAGTACTTC,CASKRDASYEQYF
TRBJ2-1,TRBD2,few,TRBV20-1,TGCAGTGCTAATTGGCGGGAGGGTTGGAATGAGCAGTTCTTC,CSANWREGWNEQFF
TRBJ2-1,-,many,TRBV4-1,TGCGCCAGCAGCCAAGATGCAGGGATCTATTACAATGAGCAGTTCTTC,CASSQDAGIYYNEQFF
TRBJ2-3,TRBD2,-,TRBV6-1,TGTGCCAGCAGAACAGCGGGGGGGCTGGAAGATACGCAGTATTTT,CASRTAGGLEDTQYF
TRBJ2-3,TRBD2,-,TRBV20-1,TGCAGTGCTAGTAGCCTAGCGGGGGTCACAGATACGCAGTATTTT,CSASSLAGVTDTQYF
TRBJ1-6,-,few,TRBV5-1,TGCGCCAGCAGCCCTCCCTCGGGGGATTCACCCCTCCACTTT,CASSPPSGDSPLHF
TRBJ2-7,-,-,TRBV12-3/TRBV12-4,TGTGCCAGCAGTTTAGCCCCGTTTGTCGAAGCTCCCTACGAGCAGTACTTC,CASSLAPFVEAPYEQYF
TRBJ2-1,-,-,TRBV12-5,TGTGCTAGTGGTCAGGACTCAGGCGGTGAGCAGTTCTTC,CASGQDSGGEQFF
TRBJ2-2,-,-,TRBV15,TGTGCCACCACTCCTAGATGGGACTCGACAACCGGGGAGCTGTTTTTT,CATTPRWDSTTGELFF
TRBJ1-6,-,few,TRBV7-9,TGTGCCAGCAGCGGACAGTACCTCCACTTT,CASSGQYLHF
TRBJ2-6,TRBD1,-,TRBV12-3/TRBV12-4,TGTGCCAGCACGAGGGGGCCTGGGGCCAACGTCCTGACTTTC,CASTRGPGANVLTF
TRBJ2-1,TRBD1,few,TRBV29-1,TGCAGCGCAGAGGGACAGCCCTACTACAATGAGCAGTTCTTC,CSAEGQPYYNEQFF
TRBJ2-2,TRBD1,few,TRBV18,TGTGCCAGCTCACCAAGGCGGACAGGACCGAACACCGGGGAGCTGTTTTTT,CASSPRRTGPNTGELFF
TRBJ2-7,-,few,TRBV11-1,TGTGCCAGCAGCCCGGAGGAGGGGGACGGAGTCTACGAGCAGTACTTC,CASSPEEGDGVYEQYF
TRBJ2-3,-,many,TRBV12-3/TRBV12-4,TGTGCCAGCTGTGGGGACAGCACAGATACGCAGTATTTT,CASCGDSTDTQYF
TRBJ2-1,-,-,TRBV4-1,TGCGCCAGCAGCCCCCTTGTGAGGTACGAGCAGTTCTTC,CASSPLVRYEQFF
TRBJ2-3,-,few,TRBV3-1,TGTGCCAGCAGCCAAGGTAACCCCGGGGCAGATACGCAGTATTTT,CASSQGNPGADTQYF
TRBJ2-7,-,-,TRBV27,TGTGCCAGCAGTTGGGCCGGGAGCGGGTACGAGCAGTACTTC,CASSWAGSGYEQYF
TRBJ2-2,-,-,TRBV7-6,TGTGCCAGCAGCTTACTCGTTAAGGAGCCCGGGGAGCTGTTTTTT,CASSLLVKEPGELFF
TRBJ2-7,TRBD1,many,TRBV20-1,TGCAGTGCTAGAACAGGGGGGTCCTACGAGCAGTACTTC,CSARTGGSYEQYF
TRBJ2-2,-,-,TRBV19,TGTGCCAGTAGTATTTCAGGTCGAGGGGAGCTGTTTTTT,CASSISGRGELFF
TRBJ1-2,-,few,TRBV6-5,TGTGCCAGCAGTTACTCGGGAGGGAACAACTATGGCTACACCTTC,CASSYSGGNNYGYTF
TRBJ1-6,-,few,TRBV28,TGTGCCAGCAGCCGGGGACTGCTTAATTCACCCCTCCACTTT,CASSRGLLNSPLHF
TRBJ2-1,-,-,TRBV19,TGTGCCAGTAGTATCCCGGGACTCTACAATGAGCAGTTCTTC,CASSIPGLYNEQFF
TRBJ2-1,-,few,TRBV20-1,TGCAGTGCTAGCCGCCCATGGGGTGAGCAGTTCTTC,CSASRPWGEQFF
TRBJ2-7,TRBD1,few,TRBV12-3/TRBV12-4,TGTGCCAGCAGCGGTGGACAGGTGGTCGGGCAGTACTTC,CASSGGQVVGQYF